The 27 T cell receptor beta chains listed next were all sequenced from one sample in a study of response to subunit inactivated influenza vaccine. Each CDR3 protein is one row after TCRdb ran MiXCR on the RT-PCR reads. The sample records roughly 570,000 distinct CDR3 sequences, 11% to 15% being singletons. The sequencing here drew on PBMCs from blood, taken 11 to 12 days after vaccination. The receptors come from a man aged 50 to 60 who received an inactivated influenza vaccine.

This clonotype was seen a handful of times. CDR3 nucleotide sequence: TGCGCCAGCAGTGAGTCGAGTACTAGTAACACCGGGGAGCTGTTTTTT. It encodes CASSESSTSNTGELFF. V usage is TRBV10-1 and J usage is TRBJ2-2, with D perhaps TRBD2 (5 bases). CDR1 and CDR2 (germline): WNHNN, SYGVQD (reference sequence). The CDR3 extends over 16 amino acids. The V gene lost 0 bases and the J gene lost 2 bases, with 10 bases spanning the gap.

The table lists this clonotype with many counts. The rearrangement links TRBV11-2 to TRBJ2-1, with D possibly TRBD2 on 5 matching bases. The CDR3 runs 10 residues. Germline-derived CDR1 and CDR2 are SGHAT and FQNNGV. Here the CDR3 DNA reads TGTGCAAGCGGTCTCCATGAGCAGTTCTTC. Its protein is CASGLHEQFF.

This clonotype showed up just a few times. DNA for the CDR3: TGTGCCAGCAGTTACGAAAAGTCGGTTTACAATGAGCAGTTCTTC. Translating it yields CASSYEKSVYNEQFF. V usage is TRBV6-7 and J usage is TRBJ2-1; D unresolved. TRBV6-7 is recorded as an ORF, its role being uncertain. The CDR3 runs 15 residues. V shed 2 bases and J shed 4 bases, with 12 bases lying between them.

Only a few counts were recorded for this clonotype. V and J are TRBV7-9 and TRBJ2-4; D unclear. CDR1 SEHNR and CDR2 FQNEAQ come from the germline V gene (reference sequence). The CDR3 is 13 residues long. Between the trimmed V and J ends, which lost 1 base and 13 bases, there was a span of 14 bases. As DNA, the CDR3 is TGTGCCAGCAGCTTAGGTACCCCCGCCTTGCAGTACTTC. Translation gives CASSLGTPALQYF.

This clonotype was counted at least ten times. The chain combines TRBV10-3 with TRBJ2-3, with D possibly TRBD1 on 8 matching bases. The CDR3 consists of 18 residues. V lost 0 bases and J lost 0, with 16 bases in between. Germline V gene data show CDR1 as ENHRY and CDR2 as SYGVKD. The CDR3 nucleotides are TGTGCCATCAGTGAGTCGATGGGAGGGACAGGAAGCACAGATACGCAGTATTTT. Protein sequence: CAISESMGGTGSTDTQYF.

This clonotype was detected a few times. In DNA, the CDR3 is TGTGCCAGCAGCCAGGACCCTGATACTAGCACAGATACGCAGTATTTT. Encoded protein: CASSQDPDTSTDTQYF. The chain recombines TRBV3-1 with TRBJ2-3; D is uncertain. The CDR3 runs 16 residues. CDR1 LGHDT and CDR2 YNNKEL come from the germline V gene (reference sequence). Trimming pared 3 bases from V and 0 bases from J, leaving 13 bases between.

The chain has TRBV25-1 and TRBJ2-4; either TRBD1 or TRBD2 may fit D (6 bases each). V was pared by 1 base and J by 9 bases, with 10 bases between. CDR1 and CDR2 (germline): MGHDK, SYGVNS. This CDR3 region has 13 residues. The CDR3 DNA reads TGTGCCAGCAGTGAATTCGGGGGCCGCATTCAGTACTTC. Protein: CASSEFGGRIQYF. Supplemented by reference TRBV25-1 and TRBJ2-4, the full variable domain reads EADIYQTPRYLVIGTGKKITLECSQTMGHDKMYWYQQDPGMELHLIHYSYGVNSTEKGDLSSESTVSRIRTEHFPLTLESARPSHTSQYLCASSEFGGRIQYFGAGTRLSVL.

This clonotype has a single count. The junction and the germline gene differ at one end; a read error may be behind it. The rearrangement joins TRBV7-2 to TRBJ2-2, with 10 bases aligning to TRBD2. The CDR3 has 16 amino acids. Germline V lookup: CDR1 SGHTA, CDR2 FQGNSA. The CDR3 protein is CASSLSGLANTGELVF. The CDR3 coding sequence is TGTGCCAGCAGCTTATCGGGACTAGCGAACACCGGGGAGCTGGTTTTT.

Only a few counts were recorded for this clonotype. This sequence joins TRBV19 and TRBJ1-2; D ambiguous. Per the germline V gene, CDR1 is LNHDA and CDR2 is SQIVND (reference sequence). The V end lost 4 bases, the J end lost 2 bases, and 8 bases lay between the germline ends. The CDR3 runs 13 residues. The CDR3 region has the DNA TGTGCCAGTAGTAACGGACTGAACTATGGCTACACCTTC. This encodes CASSNGLNYGYTF. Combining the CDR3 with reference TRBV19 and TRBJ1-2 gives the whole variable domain DGGITQSPKYLFRKEGQNVTLSCEQNLNHDAMYWYRQDPGQGLRLIYYSQIVNDFQKGDIAEGYSVSREKKESFPLTVTSAQKNPTAFYLCASSNGLNYGYTFGSGTRLTVV.

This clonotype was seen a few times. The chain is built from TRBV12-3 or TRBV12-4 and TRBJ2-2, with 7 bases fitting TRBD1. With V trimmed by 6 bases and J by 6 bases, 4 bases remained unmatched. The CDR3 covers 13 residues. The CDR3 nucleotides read TGTGCCAGCAGCCTCGGACAGGCCGGGGAGCTGTTTTTT. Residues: CASSLGQAGELFF.

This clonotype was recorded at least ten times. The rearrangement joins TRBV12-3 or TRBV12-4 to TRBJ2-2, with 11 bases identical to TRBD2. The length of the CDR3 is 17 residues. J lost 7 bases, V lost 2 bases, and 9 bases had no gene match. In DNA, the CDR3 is TGTGCCAGCAGTTTATTAACTAGCGGGAGTTTCTACGGGGAGCTGTTTTTT. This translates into CASSLLTSGSFYGELFF.

CDR3: CASSRDGRETQYF. In nucleotides, the CDR3 is TGCGCCAGCAGCCGGGACGGTCGGGAGACCCAGTACTTC. V usage is TRBV5-1 and J usage is TRBJ2-5, with D perhaps given as TRBD1 or TRBD2 (5 bases each). Germline V CDR1 and CDR2: SGHRS, YFSETQ. CDR3 length equals 13 residues. V was cut by 4 bases and J by 5 bases, with 12 bases left in between.

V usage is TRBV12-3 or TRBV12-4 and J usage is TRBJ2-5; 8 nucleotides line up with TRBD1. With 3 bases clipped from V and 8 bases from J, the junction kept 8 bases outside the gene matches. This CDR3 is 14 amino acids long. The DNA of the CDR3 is TGTGCCAGCAGTTTCGCCGGGACAGGATACACCCAGTACTTC. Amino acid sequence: CASSFAGTGYTQYF.

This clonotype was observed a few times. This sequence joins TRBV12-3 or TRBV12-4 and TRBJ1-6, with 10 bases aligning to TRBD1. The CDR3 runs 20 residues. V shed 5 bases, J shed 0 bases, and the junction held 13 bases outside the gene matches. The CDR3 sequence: CASSPRRDRGGSSYNSPLHF. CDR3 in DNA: TGTGCCAGCAGTCCACGTCGGGACAGGGGCGGTAGCTCCTATAATTCACCCCTCCACTTT.

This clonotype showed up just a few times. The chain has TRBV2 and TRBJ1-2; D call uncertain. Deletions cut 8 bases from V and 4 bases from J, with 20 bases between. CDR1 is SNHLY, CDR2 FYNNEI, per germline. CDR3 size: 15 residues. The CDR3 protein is CASSINLVGIYGYTF. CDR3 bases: TGTGCCAGCTCTATAAACCTGGTGGGAATCTATGGCTACACCTTC.

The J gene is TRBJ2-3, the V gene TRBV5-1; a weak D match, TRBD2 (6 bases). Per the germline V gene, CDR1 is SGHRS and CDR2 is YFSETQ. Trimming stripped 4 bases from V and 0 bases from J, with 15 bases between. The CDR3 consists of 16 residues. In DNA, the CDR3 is TGCGCCAGCAGCGAGGGACTTCTTTCTAGCACAGATACGCAGTATTTT. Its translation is CASSEGLLSSTDTQYF.

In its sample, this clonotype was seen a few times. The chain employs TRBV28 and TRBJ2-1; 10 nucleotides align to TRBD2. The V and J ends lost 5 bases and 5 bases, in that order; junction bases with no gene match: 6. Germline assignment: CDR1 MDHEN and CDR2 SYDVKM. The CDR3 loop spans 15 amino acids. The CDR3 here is CASSPWTSGNNEQFF. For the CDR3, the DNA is TGTGCCAGCAGTCCCTGGACTAGCGGAAACAATGAGCAGTTCTTC.

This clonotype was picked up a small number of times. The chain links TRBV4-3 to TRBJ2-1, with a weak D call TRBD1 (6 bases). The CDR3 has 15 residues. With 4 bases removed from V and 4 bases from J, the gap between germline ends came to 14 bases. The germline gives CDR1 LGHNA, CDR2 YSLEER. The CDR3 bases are TGCGCCAGCAGCCGGGAGTGGGGGCGGTACAATGAGCAGTTCTTC. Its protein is CASSREWGRYNEQFF.

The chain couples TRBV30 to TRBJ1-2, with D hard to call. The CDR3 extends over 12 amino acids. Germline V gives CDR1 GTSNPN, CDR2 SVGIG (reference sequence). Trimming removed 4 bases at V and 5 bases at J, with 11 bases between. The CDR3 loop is CAWKTALYGYTF. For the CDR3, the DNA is TGTGCCTGGAAGACTGCCCTTTATGGCTACACCTTC.

CDR3 nucleotides: TGTGCCAGCAGCTTGTACGGGTCTGGGAATGAGCAGTTCTTC. This encodes CASSLYGSGNEQFF. This chain uses TRBV5-5 with TRBJ2-1, with unresolved D. This CDR3 spans 14 amino acids. Looked up from germline, CDR1 is SGHKS and CDR2 is YYEKEE (reference sequence). The V end was cut by 1 base, the J end by 7 bases, with 12 bases between.

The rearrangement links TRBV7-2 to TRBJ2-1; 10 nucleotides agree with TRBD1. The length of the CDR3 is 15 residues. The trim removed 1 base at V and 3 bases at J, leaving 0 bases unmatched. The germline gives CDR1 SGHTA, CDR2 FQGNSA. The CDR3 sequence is CASSLGDRGYNEQFF. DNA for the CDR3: TGTGCCAGCAGCTTAGGGGACAGGGGCTACAATGAGCAGTTCTTC.

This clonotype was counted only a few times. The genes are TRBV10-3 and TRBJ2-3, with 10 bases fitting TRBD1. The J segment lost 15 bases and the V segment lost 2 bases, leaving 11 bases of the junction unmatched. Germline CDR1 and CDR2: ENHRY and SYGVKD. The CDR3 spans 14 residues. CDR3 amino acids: CAISEDRGPSPVYF. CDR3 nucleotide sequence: TGTGCCATCAGTGAGGACAGGGGGCCGTCCCCCGTATATTTT.

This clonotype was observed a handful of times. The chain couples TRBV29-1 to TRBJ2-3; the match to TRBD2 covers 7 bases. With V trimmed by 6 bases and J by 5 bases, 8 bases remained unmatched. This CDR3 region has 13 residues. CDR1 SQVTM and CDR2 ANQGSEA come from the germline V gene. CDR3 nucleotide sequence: TGCAGCGTCCTCGGACTAGTAGGAGATACGCAGTATTTT. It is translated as CSVLGLVGDTQYF.

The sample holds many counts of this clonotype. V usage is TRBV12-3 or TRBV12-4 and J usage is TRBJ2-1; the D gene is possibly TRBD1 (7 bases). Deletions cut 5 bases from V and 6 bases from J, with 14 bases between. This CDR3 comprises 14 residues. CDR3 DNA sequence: TGTGCCAGCAGTCAGGGGGGCGTTTTCAATGAGCAGTTCTTC. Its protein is CASSQGGVFNEQFF.

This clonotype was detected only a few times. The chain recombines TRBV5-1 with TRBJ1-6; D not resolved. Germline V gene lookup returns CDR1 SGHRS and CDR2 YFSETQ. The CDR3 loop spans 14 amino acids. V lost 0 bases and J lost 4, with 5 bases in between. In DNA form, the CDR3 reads TGCGCCAGCAGCTTGGGGGAGTATAATTCACCCCTCCACTTT. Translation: CASSLGEYNSPLHF.

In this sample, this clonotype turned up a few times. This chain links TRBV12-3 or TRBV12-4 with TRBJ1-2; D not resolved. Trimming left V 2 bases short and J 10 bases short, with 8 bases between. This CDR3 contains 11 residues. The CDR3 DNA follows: TGTGCCAGCAGTTTATTTCCGCACTACACCTTC. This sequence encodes CASSLFPHYTF.

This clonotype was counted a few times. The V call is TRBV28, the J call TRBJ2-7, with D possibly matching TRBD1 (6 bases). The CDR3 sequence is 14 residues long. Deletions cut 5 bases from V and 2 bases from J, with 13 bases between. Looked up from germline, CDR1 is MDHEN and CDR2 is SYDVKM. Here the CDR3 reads CASSPQDRTYEQYF. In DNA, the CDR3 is TGTGCCAGCAGTCCTCAGGACAGAACCTACGAGCAGTACTTC.